Below are 29 T cell receptor beta chains sequenced from a single sample in a study of read filtering for tumor transcriptome and immune sequencing (dated by TCRdb to 2018 to 2021). The instrument given in TCRdb is Illumina HiSeq 4000. The Immunoverse kit was used to build TCR libraries from approximately 410 ng RNA, with molecular barcoded adaptors covering alpha/delta and beta/gamma chains. TCRdb trimmed the raw reads at Q25, called clones with MiXCR and kept productive beta chains. Entries are consolidated by CDR3 protein sequence, retaining the most common genes and DNA. The sample includes roughly 68,000 distinct CDR3 sequences, with more than 11% observed a single time. The ten largest clones represent over 40% of the sample. Sequenced input: a population of CD138-negative cells sorted from bone marrow. The cell subset or site label on this specimen signifies: bone marrow mononuclear cells depleted of CD138+ plasma/myeloma cells by negative magnetic selection. These TCRs come from a donor aged 40 or older with multiple myeloma.

This clonotype has ten or more counts. The gene calls are TRBV20-1 and TRBJ2-7; D ambiguous. CDR3 length: 14 amino acids. The V gene lost 4 bases and the J gene lost 0 bases, with 13 bases spanning the gap. Looked up from germline, CDR1 is DFQATT and CDR2 is SNEGSKA (reference sequence). CDR3: CSATAGPSSYEQYF. The CDR3 region has the DNA TGCAGTGCTACGGCCGGGCCAAGCTCCTACGAGCAGTACTTC.

As to this clonotype: This may come from a read error, since a much larger clone is one base off. The chain couples TRBV4-3 to TRBJ1-2; D gene ambiguous. V lost 1 base and J lost 1, with 13 bases in between. The CDR3 contains 16 residues. The V gene's germline CDR1 is LGHNA and CDR2 YSLEER. The CDR3 coding sequence is TGCGCCAGCAGCCAAGGGTCGGCAGGCAGTAACTATGGCTACACCTTC. This sequence encodes CASSQGSAGSNYGYTF.

This clonotype was seen repeatedly, ten times or more. The CDR3 loop is CSVNSGSGELFF. DNA of the CDR3: TGCAGCGTTAATAGCGGGAGCGGGGAGCTGTTTTTT. This chain connects TRBV29-1 to TRBJ2-2; 9 nucleotides align to TRBD2. Per germline, CDR1 SQVTM and CDR2 ANQGSEA. V lost 5 bases to trimming and J lost 7 bases; unmatched junction nucleotides: 2. This CDR3 has 12 residues.

This clonotype has only a few counts. V and J are TRBV7-3 and TRBJ1-1; D is unresolved. Trimming cost V 5 bases and J 4 bases, with 11 bases left between them. CDR3 length: 13 residues. Germline CDR1 is SGHTA and CDR2 is FQGTGA. The CDR3 spells CASSPNTSTEAFF. CDR3 nucleotides: TGTGCCAGCAGCCCTAACACGAGCACTGAAGCTTTCTTT.

This clonotype was counted at least ten times. This chain joins TRBV6-1 and TRBJ1-5; D uncertain. Germline V CDR1 and CDR2: MNHNS, SASEGT. The CDR3 has 14 residues. The ends were cut back, 8 bases at V and 3 bases at J, with 14 bases in the middle. The CDR3 is CASLPDRYNQPQHF. The CDR3 nucleotides read TGTGCCAGCCTTCCCGATCGCTACAATCAGCCCCAGCATTTT.

The sample holds many counts of this clonotype. V and J are TRBV29-1 and TRBJ2-3; 8 bases match TRBD2. The CDR3 has 16 residues. CDR1 and CDR2 from the germline V gene are SQVTM and ANQGSEA. V lost 8 bases, J lost 2 bases, and 15 bases stayed unmatched. CDR3 sequence: CSTRGGGAGATDTQYF. The CDR3 region has the DNA TGCAGCACGAGGGGAGGTGGAGCGGGGGCCACAGATACGCAGTATTTT.

V gene TRBV4-2 combines with J gene TRBJ2-5, with a weak D call TRBD1 (5 bases). The CDR3 runs to 13 residues. Trimming shortened V by 2 bases and J by 7 bases, and 11 bases separated the two germline ends. CDR1 and CDR2 from the germline V gene are LGHNA and YNFKEQ. CDR3 nucleotides: TGTGCCAGCAGCCAACCGACAGTCGGGACCCAGTACTTC. It is translated as CASSQPTVGTQYF.

This clonotype was counted a single time. Being one base from a much bigger clone, this may be a read error. CDR3 sequence: CASGLDWMRETQYF. The CDR3 coding sequence is TGCGCCAGCGGGCTGGACTGGATGAGAGAGACCCAGTACTTC. The chain joins TRBV5-1 to TRBJ2-5; a weak D match, TRBD2 (5 bases). CDR1 is SGHRS and CDR2 is YFSETQ in the germline V gene. V was shortened by 7 bases and J by 4 bases, with 17 bases between the two germline ends. The CDR3 runs to 14 residues. The variable domain in full, with the rest retrieved from reference TRBV5-1 and TRBJ2-5, is KAGVTQTPRYLIKTRGQQVTLSCSPISGHRSVSWYQQTPGQGLQFLFEYFSETQRNKGNFPGRFSGRQFSNSRSEMNVSTLELGDSALYLCASGLDWMRETQYFGPGTRLLVL.

As to this clonotype: A much bigger clone sits one base away, suggesting this may be a read error. The rearrangement joins TRBV20-1 to TRBJ2-3; 7 bases map to TRBD2. The germline V gene encodes CDR1 DFQATT and CDR2 SNEGSKA (reference sequence). The CDR3 runs 13 residues. CDR3 nucleotides: TGCGGTGCTAGATCTCCTAGCGGTAATACGCAGTATTTT. Translating it yields CGARSPSGNTQYF.

On this clonotype itself: Just one base apart from a much larger clone, this may be a read error. The chain employs TRBV12-3 or TRBV12-4 and TRBJ2-1, with TRBD2 matching 10 bases. The CDR3 has 14 residues. Germline trimming cut 3 bases from V and 6 bases from J; bases unmatched to any gene: 2. CDR3 region: CASSFGTSANEQFF. CDR3 sequence (DNA): TGTGCCAGCAGTTTTGGGACTAGCGCCAATGAGCAGTTCTTC.

The chain joins TRBV21-1 to TRBJ2-7; TRBD1, the table's D call, was not compared with the DNA. TRBV21-1 is recorded as a pseudogene. The CDR3 contains 16 residues. CDR3 region: CASSKAPHRVAYEQYF. As DNA, the CDR3 is TGTGCCAGCAGCAAAGCCCCTCACAGGGTGGCCTACGAGCAGTACTTC.

This clonotype was detected once. This CDR3 fails to terminate in the conserved phenylalanine or tryptophan, so it likely reflects a read error. The DNA is omitted, as the CDR3 cannot be located on it reliably, and the CDR3 follows TCRdb's listing. The chain combines TRBV28 with TRBJ2-1; whether TRBD1, the table's D call, matches the DNA was not checked. CDR1 is MDHEN and CDR2 is SYDVKM in the germline V gene. Including both end residues, the CDR3 is 15 amino acids long. CDR3 sequence reads: CASSSRTGGYNELFL.

The sample holds many counts of this clonotype. CDR3 in DNA: TGTGCCACCAGTGATTCGGGGACGAGACAGGCCTACAATGAGCAGTTCTTC. Translation: CATSDSGTRQAYNEQFF. The rearrangement joins TRBV24-1 to TRBJ2-1; D possibly corresponds to TRBD1 (6 bases). The V end lost 2 bases, the J end lost 2 bases, and 15 bases lay between the germline ends. CDR3 length: 17 amino acids. Germline CDR1 KGHDR, CDR2 SFDVKD.

This clonotype has at least ten counts. The chain joins TRBV27 to TRBJ2-2, with 8 bases lining up with TRBD1. The J segment lost 5 bases and the V segment lost 4 bases, leaving 9 bases of the junction unmatched. The CDR3 loop spans 16 amino acids. Germline CDR1 and CDR2: MNHEY and SMNVEV (reference sequence). This CDR3 is CASSSPGGTGTGELFF. CDR3 coding DNA: TGTGCCAGCAGTTCCCCAGGGGGCACGGGGACCGGGGAGCTGTTTTTT.

On this clonotype: A much larger clone differs by one base, so this may be a read error. This chain connects TRBV18 to TRBJ2-3; D ambiguous. This CDR3 has 13 amino acids. In germline, CDR1 is KGHSH, CDR2 LQKENI. The CDR3 bases are TGTGCCAGCCCACCACTATTAGAGGATACGCAGTATTTT. This sequence encodes CASPPLLEDTQYF.

There are many counts of this clonotype. The chain combines TRBV2 with TRBJ2-1, with D uncertain. V shed 4 bases and J shed 9 bases, with 13 bases lying between them. This CDR3 spans 13 amino acids. CDR1 SNHLY and CDR2 FYNNEI come from the germline V gene. The CDR3 coding sequence is TGTGCCAGCAGTGTTACACCGCGATTTGAGCAGTTCTTC. This sequence encodes CASSVTPRFEQFF.

Many counts were recorded for this clonotype. The V and J genes are TRBV20-1 and TRBJ2-1, with 7 nucleotides matching TRBD2. The CDR3 sequence is 15 residues long. J gave up 7 bases and V 5 bases, and 14 bases lay outside the gene matches. Germline values: CDR1 DFQATT, CDR2 SNEGSKA (reference sequence). In DNA, the CDR3 is TGCAGTGCTGACGGGGAGGGGACGATAGAAAATGAGCAGTTCTTC. Protein sequence: CSADGEGTIENEQFF.

A remark on this clonotype: Mismatch with germline at one junction end may stem from a read error. The V call is TRBV11-2, the J call TRBJ2-3, with 7 bases lining up with TRBD2. The CDR3 has 16 amino acids. The germline V gene encodes CDR1 SGHAT and CDR2 FQNNGV. The CDR3: CASSLGALAVTGTQYF. In DNA form, the CDR3 reads TGTGCCAGCAGCTTAGGAGCTCTAGCGGTAACAGGTACGCAGTATTTT.

This clonotype was found many times. The CDR3, as DNA: TGTGCTTTAGTTGAGGAGACCCAGTACTTC. Protein product: CALVEETQYF. This sequence joins TRBV12-3 or TRBV12-4 and TRBJ2-5; D unclear. The CDR3 covers 10 residues.

This clonotype was seen many times. The chain carries TRBV7-8 and TRBJ2-2; TRBD2 matches at 13 bases. V shed 3 bases, J shed 5 bases, and the junction held 6 bases outside the gene matches. The germline gives CDR1 SGHVS, CDR2 FQNEAQ. This CDR3 region has 17 residues. Written as DNA, the CDR3 is TGTGCCAGCAGCTTTGGACTAGCGGGAGTTGGAACCGGGGAGCTGTTTTTT. Its protein is CASSFGLAGVGTGELFF.

Many counts were recorded for this clonotype. V is TRBV4-2 and J is TRBJ2-3, with a tentative D call TRBD2 (6 bases). The CDR3 sequence is 17 residues long. Trimming pared 3 bases from V and 6 bases from J, leaving 22 bases between. Germline CDR1 reads LGHNA; CDR2 reads YNFKEQ. This chain's CDR3 is CASSQRGIPVGGDTQYF. In nucleotides, the CDR3 is TGTGCCAGCAGCCAGAGGGGAATTCCCGTCGGGGGTGATACGCAGTATTTT.

As regards this clonotype: A much bigger clone sits one base away, suggesting this may be a read error. This chain links TRBV6-5 with TRBJ1-1; the D gene is possibly TRBD1 (6 bases). The CDR3 runs 16 residues. CDR1 and CDR2 from the germline V gene are MNHEY and SVGAGI. V gave up 7 bases and J gave up 0 bases, with 18 bases separating them. The CDR3 DNA follows: TGTGCCAGCACCCAGGGACGGGGGGCGGTGAACACTGAAGCTTTCTTT. Translated: CASTQGRGAVNTEAFF.

This clonotype is a singleton in its sample. The chain uses TRBV7-3 and TRBJ1-1; D might be TRBD1 (5 bases). The germline CDR1 and CDR2 sequences are SGHTA and FQGTGA. This CDR3 has 14 residues. Trimming took 5 bases from V and 0 from J, leaving 10 bases between them. In DNA, the CDR3 is TGTGCCAGCAGCCCCCAGGGCATGAACACTGAAGCTTTCTTT. This encodes CASSPQGMNTEAFF.

This clonotype has ten or more counts. The CDR3 is CASSLPPWREGREQYF. The CDR3 DNA reads TGTGCCAGCAGCTTGCCGCCCTGGCGGGAGGGTCGGGAGCAGTACTTC. This chain connects TRBV7-6 to TRBJ2-7; 9 bases are a match to TRBD2. J lost 7 bases, V lost 3 bases, and 13 bases had no gene match. In germline, CDR1 is SGHVS, CDR2 FNYEAQ. This CDR3 region has 16 residues.

A remark on this clonotype: A much bigger clone sits one base away, suggesting this may be a read error. The chain's CDR3 is CATSRTSGRRGQFF. The CDR3 DNA reads as TGTGCCACCAGCAGAACTAGCGGGAGGCGTGGGCAGTTCTTC. The gene calls are TRBV15 and TRBJ2-1; 12 bases are shared with TRBD2. V gave up 2 bases and J gave up 12 bases; unmatched junction bases: 5. Germline CDR1 and CDR2: LNHNV and YYDKDF (reference sequence). The CDR3 has 14 residues. The whole variable domain, remainder taken from reference TRBV15 and TRBJ2-1, is DAMVIQNPRYQVTQFGKPVTLSCSQTLNHNVMYWYQQKSSQAPKLLFHYYDKDFNNEADTPDNFQSRRPNTSFCFLDIRSPGLGDTAMYLCATSRTSGRRGQFFGPGTRLTVL.

This clonotype was seen ten or more times. The chain employs TRBV27 and TRBJ2-7; 13 bases fit TRBD2. This CDR3 spans 16 amino acids. Germline CDR1 reads MNHEY; CDR2 reads SMNVEV (reference sequence). V lost 4 bases, J lost 6 bases, and 9 bases stayed unmatched. For the CDR3, the DNA is TGTGCCAGCAGTTCCCCAGGACTAGCGGGAGTATTCGAGCAGTACTTC. It specifies CASSSPGLAGVFEQYF.

At least ten counts were recorded for this clonotype. This CDR3 reads CSALQTVPYGYTF. The CDR3 coding sequence is TGCAGCGCCCTGCAGACAGTTCCCTATGGCTACACCTTC. J is TRBJ1-2 and V is TRBV29-1; TRBD1 is a possible D gene (5 bases). Germline lookup yields CDR1 SQVTM and CDR2 ANQGSEA. CDR3 length: 13 residues. Between the trimmed V and J ends, which lost 7 bases and 4 bases, there was a span of 16 bases.

This clonotype was seen only a few times. The CDR3 does not end in the conserved phenylalanine or tryptophan, so this is likely a read error. The chain carries TRBV6-2 or TRBV6-3 and TRBJ2-1, with 7 nucleotides matching TRBD1. Per germline, CDR1 MNHEY and CDR2 SVGEGT. The V gene end was trimmed by 6 bases and the J gene end by 12 bases; junction bases not matched to a gene: 11. The CDR3 spans 13 residues. The CDR3 nucleotides are TGTGCCAGCAGAGGAGACAGGGCCAGTGGGCAGTTCCTC. Protein: CASRGDRASGQFL.

This clonotype appeared many times. This chain joins TRBV6-5 and TRBJ2-3; D could derive from TRBD1 or TRBD2 (6 bases each). This CDR3 contains 15 residues. Germline V gene lookup returns CDR1 MNHEY and CDR2 SVGAGI. V was pared by 6 bases and J by 4 bases, with 17 bases between. CDR3 residues: CASRGGGYGSDTQYF. The CDR3 coding sequence is TGTGCCAGCAGGGGGGGCGGATATGGCTCAGATACGCAGTATTTT.